These 18 T cell receptor beta chains share one sample of origin, sequenced in a study of PD-1 blockade in classical Hodgkin lymphoma. Exposure to brentuximab vedotin varied, and each patient had relapsed following autologous stem cell transplantation. The assay was immunoSEQ multiplex PCR, and TCRdb's table has in-frame clones only and misses some. The data show around 15,000 clones, about two thirds seen once. Material: peripheral blood mononuclear cells (PBMCs), obtained before the second cycle of nivolumab. The receptors originated from a human donor with classical Hodgkin lymphoma.

This clone was picked up one time. This sequence joins TRBV19 and TRBJ1-5; a possible D gene is TRBD1 (6 bases). The ends were cut back, 3 bases at V and 7 bases at J, with 16 bases in the middle. The CDR3 has 15 residues. The germline CDR1 and CDR2 sequences are LNHDA and SQIVND (reference sequence). Here the CDR3 DNA reads TGTGCCAGTAGTATGTACAGGGATGAAAGCCAGCCCCAGCATTTT. Translation: CASSMYRDESQPQHF.

The V call is TRBV19, the J call TRBJ1-2; 7 nucleotides agree with TRBD1. CDR3 length: 15 residues. The V and J ends lost 5 bases and 8 bases, in that order; junction bases with no gene match: 14. From germline, CDR1 is LNHDA and CDR2 SQIVND (reference sequence). The CDR3 DNA reads as TGTGCCAGTAGTGCCGATCCCCGGACAGGTGGAGGCTACACCTTC. This translates into CASSADPRTGGGYTF.

This clone was seen a handful of times. The V gene is TRBV27, the J gene TRBJ1-1, with 8 bases identical to TRBD1. The junction had 6 bases not matched to a gene; V was cut back by 5 bases and J by 4 bases. The CDR3 runs 14 residues. Germline-derived CDR1 and CDR2 are MNHEY and SMNVEV (reference sequence). CDR3 nucleotide sequence: TGTGCCAGCAGTCGGCAGGGGGCTGTCACTGAAGCTTTCTTT. Amino acid sequence: CASSRQGAVTEAFF.

The table lists this clone with a few counts. V usage is TRBV5-4 and J usage is TRBJ2-1; D call uncertain. The CDR3 is made up of 17 amino acids. Germline loops: CDR1 SGHNT, CDR2 YYREEE (reference sequence). Between the trimmed V and J ends, which lost 0 bases and 4 bases, there was a span of 17 bases. DNA for the CDR3: TGTGCCAGCAGCTTGGCAGGCGGATCCGGCTATTACAATGAGCAGTTCTTC. It translates to CASSLAGGSGYYNEQFF. The variable domain in full, completed from reference TRBV5-4 and TRBJ2-1, reads ETGVTQSPTHLIKTRGQQVTLRCSSQSGHNTVSWYQQALGQGPQFIFQYYREEENGRGNFPPRFSGLQFPNYSSELNVNALELDDSALYLCASSLAGGSGYYNEQFFGPGTRLTVL.

The J gene is TRBJ2-2, the V gene TRBV7-9; D unclear. V shed 5 bases and J shed 1 base, with 2 bases lying between them. The V gene's germline CDR1 is SEHNR and CDR2 FQNEAQ (reference sequence). The CDR3 spans 12 residues. CDR3: CASSLNTGELFF. CDR3 in DNA: TGTGCCAGCAGCCTGAACACCGGGGAGCTGTTTTTT.

The V call is TRBV5-1, the J call TRBJ2-5; no clear D gene. Trimming removed 4 bases at V and 1 base at J, with 2 bases between. The CDR3 runs 11 residues. Germline V gives CDR1 SGHRS, CDR2 YFSETQ. CDR3 amino acids: CASSPQETQYF. CDR3 coding DNA: TGCGCCAGCAGCCCCCAAGAGACCCAGTACTTC.

The chain joins TRBV9 to TRBJ2-1, with 7 bases fitting TRBD1. This CDR3 contains 15 residues. The V gene's germline CDR1 is SGDLS and CDR2 YYNGEE. After removal of 3 bases from V and 4 bases from J, the junction contained 7 bases not matched to a gene. For the CDR3, the DNA is TGTGCCAGCAGCGGTGGGACAGCCTTTTACAATGAGCAGTTCTTC. This translates into CASSGGTAFYNEQFF.

In its sample, this clone ranks as medium-sized. This sequence joins TRBV27 and TRBJ2-5; D perhaps matches TRBD1 (5 bases). The CDR3 is 13 amino acids. Germline loops: CDR1 MNHEY, CDR2 SMNVEV (reference sequence). V was clipped by 6 bases and J by 7 bases, with 15 bases between them. The CDR3 here is CASSYQGIGTQYF. CDR3 sequence (DNA): TGTGCCAGCAGCTACCAGGGTATCGGGACCCAGTACTTC.

This rearrangement joins TRBV5-4 to TRBJ2-5, with D possibly being TRBD2 (5 bases). Germline CDR1 reads SGHNT; CDR2 reads YYREEE (reference sequence). This CDR3 is built from 15 residues. The germline V and J ends were trimmed by 0 bases and 5 bases, with 14 bases remaining between them. CDR3 in amino acids: CASSLAVVGAETQYF. CDR3 nucleotide sequence: TGTGCCAGCAGCTTGGCCGTAGTGGGAGCGGAGACCCAGTACTTC.

This clone was detected only once. This chain connects TRBV6-5 to TRBJ2-7, with unresolved D. The V and J ends lost 5 bases and 6 bases respectively, with 8 bases between them. This CDR3 contains 11 residues. Germline-derived CDR1 and CDR2 are MNHEY and SVGAGI. The CDR3 loop reads CASSNVFEQYF. The CDR3, as DNA: TGTGCCAGCAGTAACGTATTCGAGCAGTACTTC.

The chain carries TRBV6-5 and TRBJ1-5, with no clear D. The germline gives CDR1 MNHEY, CDR2 SVGAGI. V shed 6 bases and J shed 2 bases, with 11 bases lying between them. The CDR3 is made up of 14 amino acids. The CDR3 loop is CASSPGGGNQPQHF. The CDR3, as DNA: TGTGCCAGCAGCCCGGGCGGGGGCAATCAGCCCCAGCATTTT.

The CDR3 loop is CASSLSGQGRNTGELFF. CDR3 sequence (DNA): TGTGCCAGCAGCTTAAGTGGTCAGGGTCGGAACACCGGGGAGCTGTTTTTT. The chain combines TRBV7-8 with TRBJ2-2; maybe TRBD1 (5 bases). The CDR3 runs to 17 residues. V was trimmed by 2 bases and J by 1 base, leaving 14 bases between them. Germline V lookup: CDR1 SGHVS, CDR2 FQNEAQ.

The genes are TRBV10-3 and TRBJ2-7; 9 positions match TRBD2. The germline CDR1 and CDR2 sequences are ENHRY and SYGVKD. The V gene end was trimmed by 6 bases and the J gene end by 0 bases; junction bases not matched to a gene: 3. The CDR3 is 14 amino acids. In DNA, the CDR3 is TGTGCCATCAGGACTAGCGGACCCTCCTACGAGCAGTACTTC. It is translated as CAIRTSGPSYEQYF.

The rearrangement uses TRBV27 and TRBJ2-3; D remains unclear. V lost 6 bases and J lost 5, with 12 bases in between. CDR1 and CDR2 from the germline V gene are MNHEY and SMNVEV (reference sequence). The CDR3 is 13 amino acids. CDR3 region: CASSLQPIDTQYF. DNA for the CDR3: TGTGCCAGCAGCTTACAGCCCATAGATACGCAGTATTTT.

The J gene is TRBJ2-3, the V gene TRBV28; 11 nucleotides line up with TRBD1. The germline V gene encodes CDR1 MDHEN and CDR2 SYDVKM. The ends lost 4 bases at V and 0 bases at J; junction bases unmatched: 9. The CDR3 loop spans 18 amino acids. This CDR3 is CASSSGTGGSASTDTQYF. CDR3 coding DNA: TGTGCCAGCAGTTCGGGGACAGGGGGTTCTGCTAGCACAGATACGCAGTATTTT.

This clone occurred once. This rearrangement joins TRBV7-4 to TRBJ2-6; D not certain. This CDR3 comprises 16 residues. Per germline, CDR1 SGHVT and CDR2 SQSDAQ. V dropped 5 bases and J dropped 5 bases, with 16 bases sitting between them. CDR3 DNA: TGTGCCAGCAGCGTAGGCTCACAAAGTCGGGCCAACGTCCTGACTTTC. Its translation: CASSVGSQSRANVLTF.

This clone is categorized as medium-sized. This chain connects TRBV7-9 to TRBJ1-1, with D uncertain. Germline-derived CDR1 and CDR2 are SEHNR and FQNEAQ (reference sequence). The CDR3 has 13 amino acids. V shed 1 base and J shed 1 base, with 4 bases lying between them. The CDR3 is CASSLGQNTEAFF. CDR3 coding DNA: TGTGCCAGCAGCTTAGGGCAGAACACTGAAGCTTTCTTT. Based on the CDR3 plus reference TRBV7-9 and TRBJ1-1, the full variable domain is DTGVSQNPRHKITKRGQNVTFRCDPISEHNRLYWYRQTLGQGPEFLTYFQNEAQLEKSRLLSDRFSAERPKGSFSTLEIQRTEQGDSAMYLCASSLGQNTEAFFGQGTRLTVV.

This chain connects TRBV5-4 to TRBJ2-5, with TRBD1 matching 7 bases. Germline assignment: CDR1 SGHNT and CDR2 YYREEE (reference sequence). CDR3 length: 14 residues. V shed 2 bases, J shed 3 bases, and the junction held 4 bases outside the gene matches. CDR3 in DNA: TGTGCCAGCAGCTTAGGTGACAGGGAAGAGACCCAGTACTTC. Its translation is CASSLGDREETQYF. The full variable domain, completed using reference TRBV5-4 and TRBJ2-5, is ETGVTQSPTHLIKTRGQQVTLRCSSQSGHNTVSWYQQALGQGPQFIFQYYREEENGRGNFPPRFSGLQFPNYSSELNVNALELDDSALYLCASSLGDREETQYFGPGTRLLVL.